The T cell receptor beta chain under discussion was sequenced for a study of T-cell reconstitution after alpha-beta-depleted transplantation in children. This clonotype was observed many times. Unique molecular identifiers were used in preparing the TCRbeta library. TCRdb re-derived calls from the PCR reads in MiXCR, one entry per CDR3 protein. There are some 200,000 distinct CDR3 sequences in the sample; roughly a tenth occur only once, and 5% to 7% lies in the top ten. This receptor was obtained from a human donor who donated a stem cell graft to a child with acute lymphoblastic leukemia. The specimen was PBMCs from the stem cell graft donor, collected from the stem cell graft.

The CDR3 spells CASSKGLAGVWDIQYF. In DNA, the CDR3 is TGTGCCAGCAGCAAAGGACTAGCGGGGGTTTGGGACATTCAGTACTTC. V usage is TRBV21-1 and J usage is TRBJ2-4; the table's D call TRBD2 went unverified against the DNA. TRBV21-1 is assigned pseudogene status. This CDR3 is 16 amino acids long.